Each of the 5 T cell receptor beta chains below was sequenced from the same sample in a study of CD8 T cells in cerebrospinal fluid in Alzheimer's disease. TCRdb reprocessed the 10x single-cell sequencing reads and keeps a single row for each CDR3 protein, giving no DNA. The specimen's table records several hundred distinct CDR3 sequences. What was sequenced was cerebrospinal fluid. The origin of the receptors is a human donor with Parkinson's disease.

This clonotype counts as medium-sized (0.01 to 0.1%) by frequency. V usage is TRBV5-4 and J usage is TRBJ2-3; TCRdb calls TRBD1, which cannot be checked without DNA. This CDR3 is 15 amino acids long. The germline gives CDR1 SGHNT, CDR2 YYREEE (reference sequence). This chain's CDR3 is CASSPGTRGTDTQYF.

Measured by frequency, this clonotype is large. This chain joins TRBV12-3 or TRBV12-4 and TRBJ2-2; lacking DNA, the TRBD2 call made by TCRdb goes unchecked. CDR3 length equals 14 residues. CDR3 region: CASSLASLTGELFF.

Considering frequency, this clonotype is large. This chain joins TRBV27 and TRBJ2-6; TCRdb outputs TRBD1, but without DNA this stays unchecked. Per the germline V gene, CDR1 is MNHEY and CDR2 is SMNVEV (reference sequence). The CDR3 spans 17 residues. The CDR3 sequence: CASSPGVRVSGANVLTF.

This clonotype is classed as large by frequency. J is TRBJ2-7 and V is TRBV5-1; TCRdb indicates TRBD1, and absent DNA this call remains unverified. Looked up from germline, CDR1 is SGHRS and CDR2 is YFSETQ. This CDR3 is 12 amino acids long. The CDR3 is CASSLQGNEQYF.

This clonotype is called medium-sized based on its frequency. The chain uses TRBV2 and TRBJ1-4. Per germline, CDR1 SNHLY and CDR2 FYNNEI. The CDR3 extends over 15 amino acids. This chain's CDR3 is CASSGTSGLNEKLFF.